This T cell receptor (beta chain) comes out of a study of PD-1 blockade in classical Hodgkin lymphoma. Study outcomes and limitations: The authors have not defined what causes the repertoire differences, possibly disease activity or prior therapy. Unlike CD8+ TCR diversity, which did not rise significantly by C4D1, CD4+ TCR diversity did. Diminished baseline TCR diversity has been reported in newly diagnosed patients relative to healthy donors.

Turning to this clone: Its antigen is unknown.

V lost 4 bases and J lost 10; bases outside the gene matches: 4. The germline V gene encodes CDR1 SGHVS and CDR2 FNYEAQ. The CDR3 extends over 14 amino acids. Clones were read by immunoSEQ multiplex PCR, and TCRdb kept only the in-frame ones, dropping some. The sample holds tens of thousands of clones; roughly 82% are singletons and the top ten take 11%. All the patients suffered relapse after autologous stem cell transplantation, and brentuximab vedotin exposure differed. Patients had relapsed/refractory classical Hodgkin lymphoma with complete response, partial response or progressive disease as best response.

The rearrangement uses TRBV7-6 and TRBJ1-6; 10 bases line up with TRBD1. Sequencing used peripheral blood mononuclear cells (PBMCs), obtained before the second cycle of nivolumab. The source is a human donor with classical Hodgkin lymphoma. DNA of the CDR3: TGTGCCAGCAGCTCCGACAGGGGGCAATCACCCCTCCACTTT. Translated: CASSSDRGQSPLHF.